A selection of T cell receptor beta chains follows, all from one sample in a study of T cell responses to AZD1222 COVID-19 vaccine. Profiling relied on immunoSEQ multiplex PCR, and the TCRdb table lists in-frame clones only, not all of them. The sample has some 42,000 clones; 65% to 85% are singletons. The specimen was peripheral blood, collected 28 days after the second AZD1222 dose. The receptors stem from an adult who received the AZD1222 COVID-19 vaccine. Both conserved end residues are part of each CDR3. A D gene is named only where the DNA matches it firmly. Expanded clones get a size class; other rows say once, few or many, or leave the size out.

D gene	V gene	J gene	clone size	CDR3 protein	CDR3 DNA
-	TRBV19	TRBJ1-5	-	CASTGTGNQPQHF	TGTGCCAGTACCGGAACGGGCAATCAGCCCCAGCATTTT
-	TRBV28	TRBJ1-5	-	CAIEVTGLGGQPQHF	TGTGCCATCGAGGTGACAGGTCTGGGAGGTCAGCCCCAGCATTTT
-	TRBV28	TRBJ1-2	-	CARRSNRVNYGYTF	TGTGCCAGGAGGTCGAACAGGGTAAACTATGGCTACACCTTC
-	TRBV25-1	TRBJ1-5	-	CASSTGWDQPQHF	TGTGCCAGCAGTACAGGGTGGGATCAGCCCCAGCATTTT
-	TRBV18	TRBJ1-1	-	CASSQREDSEAFF	TGTGCCAGCTCCCAGAGAGAGGACAGTGAAGCTTTCTTT
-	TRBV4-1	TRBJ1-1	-	CASSQDHRMVGSGNTEAFF	TGCGCCAGCAGCCAAGATCACCGTATGGTGGGCTCGGGGAACACTGAAGCTTTCTTT
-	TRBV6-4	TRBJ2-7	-	CASTGEPGTCNEQYF	TGTGCCAGCACGGGGGAACCTGGCACTTGTAACGAGCAGTACTTC
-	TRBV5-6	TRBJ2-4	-	CASSLDGVGTKNIQYF	TGTGCCAGCAGCTTGGACGGGGTAGGAACCAAAAACATTCAGTACTTC
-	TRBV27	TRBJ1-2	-	CASSQGLSSARGNYGYTF	TGTGCCAGCAGTCAGGGACTTTCTAGCGCTCGGGGTAACTATGGCTACACCTTC
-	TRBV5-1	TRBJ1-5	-	CASSLEGRPQPQHF	TGCGCCAGCAGCTTGGAGGGGCGGCCTCAGCCCCAGCATTTT
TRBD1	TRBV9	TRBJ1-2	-	CASSVFGQGNYGYTF	TGTGCCAGCAGCGTATTCGGACAGGGTAACTATGGCTACACCTTC
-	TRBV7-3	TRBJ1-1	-	CASSLTGTVTAEAFF	TGTGCCAGCAGCTTAACCGGGACGGTGACGGCTGAAGCTTTCTTT
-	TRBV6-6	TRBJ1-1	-	CASTRDYMNTEAFF	TGTGCCAGCACCAGAGACTACATGAACACTGAAGCTTTCTTT
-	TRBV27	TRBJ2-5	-	CASSLFGNQETQYF	TGTGCCAGCAGTTTATTCGGGAACCAAGAGACCCAGTACTTC
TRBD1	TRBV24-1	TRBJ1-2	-	CATSHSGTAYGYTF	TGTGCCACCAGCCATTCCGGGACAGCGTATGGCTACACCTTC
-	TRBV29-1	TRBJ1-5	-	CSVKVEGGGSNQPQHF	TGCAGCGTTAAGGTAGAAGGGGGAGGGAGCAATCAGCCCCAGCATTTT
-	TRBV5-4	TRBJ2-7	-	CASSSSTVAYEQYF	TGTGCCAGCAGCTCCTCGACAGTAGCCTACGAGCAGTACTTC
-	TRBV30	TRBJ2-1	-	CAWSVGKGGEQFF	TGTGCCTGGAGTGTAGGGAAGGGGGGTGAGCAGTTCTTC
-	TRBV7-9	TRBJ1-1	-	CASSLGKNTEAFF	TGTGCCAGCAGTCTGGGGAAAAACACTGAAGCTTTCTTT
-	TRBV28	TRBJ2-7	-	CASSRRPGGSYEQYF	TGTGCCAGCAGTCGCCGGCCAGGGGGGTCCTACGAGCAGTACTTC
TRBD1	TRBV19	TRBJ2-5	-	CASSPKSGTGVQETQYF	TGTGCCAGTAGTCCCAAATCCGGGACAGGGGTTCAAGAGACCCAGTACTTC
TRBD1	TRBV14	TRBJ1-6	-	CASSQIGQGNSPLHF	TGTGCCAGCAGCCAAATAGGACAGGGGAATTCACCCCTCCACTTT
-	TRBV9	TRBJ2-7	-	CASSVEQGASYEQYF	TGTGCCAGCAGCGTAGAACAGGGAGCGTCCTACGAGCAGTACTTC
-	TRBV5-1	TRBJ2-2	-	CASSLGHGENTGELFF	TGCGCCAGCAGCTTGGGGCACGGAGAGAACACCGGGGAGCTGTTTTTT
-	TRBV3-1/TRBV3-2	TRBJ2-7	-	CASSQGLYEQYF	TGTGCCAGCAGCCAGGGCCTCTACGAGCAGTACTTC
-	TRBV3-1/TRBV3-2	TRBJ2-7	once	CASSQELANYEQYF	TGTGCCAGCAGCCAAGAACTAGCAAACTACGAGCAGTACTTC
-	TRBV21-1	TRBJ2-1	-	CASSAPGTHNEQFF	TGTGCCAGCAGCGCCCCCGGGACCCACAATGAGCAGTTCTTC
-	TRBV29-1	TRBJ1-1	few	CSVEGPGLGTEAFF	TGCAGCGTTGAAGGGCCGGGTCTGGGCACTGAAGCTTTCTTT
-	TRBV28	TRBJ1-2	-	CASSRAQNYGYTF	TGTGCCAGCAGTAGGGCCCAAAACTATGGCTACACCTTC
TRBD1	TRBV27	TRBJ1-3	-	CASGQGIGNTIYF	TGTGCCAGCGGACAGGGAATTGGAAACACCATATATTTT
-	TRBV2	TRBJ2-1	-	CASDLQGVVNEQFF	TGTGCCAGCGATCTACAGGGAGTTGTGAATGAGCAGTTCTTC
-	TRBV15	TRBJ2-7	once	CATSRYTGLEGNEQYF	TGTGCCACCAGCAGATATACGGGTCTCGAGGGGAACGAGCAGTACTTC
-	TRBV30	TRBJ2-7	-	CAWSGTSSYEQYF	TGTGCCTGGAGCGGGACATCCTCCTACGAGCAGTACTTC
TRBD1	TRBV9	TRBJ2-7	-	CASSVLTGQGASEQYF	TGTGCCAGCAGTGTACTGACGGGACAGGGTGCATCCGAGCAGTACTTC
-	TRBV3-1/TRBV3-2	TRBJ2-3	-	CASSPPSPGSTDTQYF	TGTGCCAGCAGCCCGCCCAGTCCCGGGAGCACAGATACGCAGTATTTT
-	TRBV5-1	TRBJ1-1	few	CASSPGFNTEAFF	TGCGCCAGCAGCCCGGGATTCAACACTGAAGCTTTCTTT
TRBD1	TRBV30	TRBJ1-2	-	CAWSHTGTGNYGYTF	TGTGCCTGGAGCCACACCGGGACAGGGAACTATGGCTACACCTTC
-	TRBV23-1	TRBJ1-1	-	CASSGTDYTEAFF	TGCGCCAGCAGTGGGACGGACTACACTGAAGCTTTCTTT
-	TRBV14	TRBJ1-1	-	CASSQVPGKGTEAFF	TGTGCCAGCAGCCAAGTGCCCGGAAAGGGGACTGAAGCTTTCTTT
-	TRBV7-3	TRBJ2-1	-	CASSPRTVRVAYNEQFF	TGTGCCAGCAGCCCGAGGACAGTTAGGGTAGCGTACAATGAGCAGTTCTTC
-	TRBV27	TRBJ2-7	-	CASSLKSDFSYEQYF	TGTGCCAGCAGTTTAAAGTCAGACTTCTCCTACGAGCAGTACTTC
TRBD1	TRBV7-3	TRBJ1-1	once	CASSPTGGGTEAFF	TGTGCCAGCAGCCCGACAGGGGGTGGAACTGAAGCTTTCTTT
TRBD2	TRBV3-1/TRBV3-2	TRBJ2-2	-	CASSQRLAGGHGELFF	TGTGCCAGCAGCCAAAGACTAGCGGGGGGCCACGGGGAGCTGTTTTTT
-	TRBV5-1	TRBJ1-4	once	CASSSGLLDKEKLFF	TGCGCCAGCAGCAGCGGACTACTAGATAAAGAAAAACTGTTTTTT
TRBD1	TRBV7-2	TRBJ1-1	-	CASSLGLTGGRNTEAFF	TGTGCCAGCAGCTTAGGGTTAACAGGGGGCAGGAACACTGAAGCTTTCTTT
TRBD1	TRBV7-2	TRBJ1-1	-	CASSLNLGTGRNTEAFF	TGTGCCAGCAGCTTAAACTTAGGGACAGGACGGAACACTGAAGCTTTCTTT
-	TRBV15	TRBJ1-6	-	CATSRREEGSPLHF	TGTGCCACCAGCAGACGGGAGGAGGGTTCACCCCTCCACTTT
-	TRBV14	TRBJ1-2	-	CASSQVRGGLSYTF	TGTGCCAGCAGCCAAGTCCGGGGTGGTCTTAGCTACACCTTC
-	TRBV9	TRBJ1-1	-	CASSLDNTEAFF	TGTGCCAGCAGTCTCGACAACACTGAAGCTTTCTTT
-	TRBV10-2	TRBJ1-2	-	CASSERGSAGYTF	TGCGCCAGCAGTGAGAGAGGCTCGGCTGGCTACACCTTC
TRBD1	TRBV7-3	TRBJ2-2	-	CASSLIRGPTGELFF	TGTGCCAGCAGCTTAATCAGGGGGCCCACCGGGGAGCTGTTTTTT
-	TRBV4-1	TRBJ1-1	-	CASSQVVTEAFF	TGCGCCAGCAGCCAAGTGGTCACTGAAGCTTTCTTT
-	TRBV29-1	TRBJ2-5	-	CSALRPGETQYF	TGCAGCGCCCTCCGGCCGGGGGAGACCCAGTACTTC
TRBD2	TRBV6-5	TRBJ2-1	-	CASSYLAGGPNEQFF	TGTGCCAGCAGTTACCTGGCGGGGGGGCCGAATGAGCAGTTCTTC
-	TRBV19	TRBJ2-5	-	CASSIDHSRVGQETQYF	TGTGCCAGTAGTATAGATCATAGTAGGGTTGGTCAAGAGACCCAGTACTTC